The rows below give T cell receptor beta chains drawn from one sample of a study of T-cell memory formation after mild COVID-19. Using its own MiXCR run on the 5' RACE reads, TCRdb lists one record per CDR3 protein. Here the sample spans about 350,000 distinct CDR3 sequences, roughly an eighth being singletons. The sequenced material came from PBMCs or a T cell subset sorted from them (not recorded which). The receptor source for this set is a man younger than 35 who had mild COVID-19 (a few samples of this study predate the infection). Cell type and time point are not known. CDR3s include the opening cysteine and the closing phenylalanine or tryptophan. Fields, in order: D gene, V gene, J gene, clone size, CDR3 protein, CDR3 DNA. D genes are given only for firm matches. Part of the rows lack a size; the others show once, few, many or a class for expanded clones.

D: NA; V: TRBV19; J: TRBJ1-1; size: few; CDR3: CASKLSGTLNTEAFF; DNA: TGTGCCAGCAAGTTAAGCGGGACCTTGAACACTGAAGCTTTCTTT
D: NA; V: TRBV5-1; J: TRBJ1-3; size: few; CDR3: CASSWEQGSGNTIYF; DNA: TGCGCCAGCAGCTGGGAACAGGGCTCTGGAAACACCATATATTTT
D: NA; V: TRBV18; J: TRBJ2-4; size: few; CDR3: CASSPQPSAKNIQYF; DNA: TGTGCCAGCTCACCCCAGCCTTCGGCCAAAAACATTCAGTACTTC
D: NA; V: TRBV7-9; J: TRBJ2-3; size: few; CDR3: CASSPSVDTQYF; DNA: TGTGCCAGCAGCCCTTCGGTAGATACGCAGTATTTT
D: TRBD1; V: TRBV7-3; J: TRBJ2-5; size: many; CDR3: CASSPGTAKETQYF; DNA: TGTGCCAGCAGCCCCGGGACAGCAAAAGAGACCCAGTACTTC
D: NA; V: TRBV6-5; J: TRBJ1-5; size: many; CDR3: CASAPQHF; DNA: TGTGCCTCCGCGCCCCAGCATTTT
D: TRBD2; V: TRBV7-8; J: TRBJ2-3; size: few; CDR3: CASSAPGGGTDTQYF; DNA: TGTGCCAGCAGCGCCCCGGGGGGGGGCACAGATACGCAGTATTTT
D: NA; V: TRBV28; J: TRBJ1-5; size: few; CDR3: CASVSSPEDQPQHF; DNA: TGTGCCAGCGTCTCCTCCCCGGAGGATCAGCCCCAGCATTTT
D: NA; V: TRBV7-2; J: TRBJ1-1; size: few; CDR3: CASSLFNPLNSRGAFF; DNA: TGTGCCAGCAGCTTATTTAATCCACTCAACTCCAGGGGAGCTTTCTTT
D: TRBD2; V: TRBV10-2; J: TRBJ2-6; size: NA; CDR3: CASSGGGTNSGANVLTF; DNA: TGCGCCAGCAGTGGTGGGGGGACTAACTCTGGGGCCAACGTCCTGACTTTC
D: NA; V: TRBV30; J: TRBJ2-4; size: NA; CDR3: CAWGRGSKNIQYF; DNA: TGTGCCTGGGGTCGAGGATCCAAAAACATTCAGTACTTC
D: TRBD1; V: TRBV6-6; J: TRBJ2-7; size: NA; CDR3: CASKDRVTYEQYF; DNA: TGTGCCAGCAAAGACAGGGTTACCTACGAGCAGTACTTC
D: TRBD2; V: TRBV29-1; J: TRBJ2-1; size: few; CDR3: CSAQRGRYNEQFF; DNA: TGCAGCGCCCAGCGGGGTCGGTACAATGAGCAGTTCTTC
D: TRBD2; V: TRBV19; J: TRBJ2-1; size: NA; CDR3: CASSILGLAESSYNEQFF; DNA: TGTGCCAGTAGTATCTTGGGACTAGCGGAGAGCTCCTACAATGAGCAGTTCTTC
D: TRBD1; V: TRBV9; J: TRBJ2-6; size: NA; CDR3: CASSPGGAVSGANVLTF; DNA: TGTGCCAGCAGCCCAGGGGGCGCCGTCTCCGGGGCCAACGTCCTGACTTTC